This passage covers 4 T cell receptor beta chains from one sample sequenced in a study of blood T cells in healthy people across ages (dated by TCRdb to between 2014 and 2017). The library was obtained by 5' RACE. TCRdb records Illumina HiSeq 2500 as the sequencer. The second PCR ran for about 7 to 11 cycles and used a J-beta primer mix along with a sample-barcoded 5' primer. The public reads were reanalyzed by TCRdb: fastp trimming at Q25, MiXCR alignment, in-frame beta chains only. Rows matching on CDR3 protein sequence are summarized as one entry with the most common DNA and genes. This sample is represented by about 1.6 million distinct CDR3 sequences; 30% to 35% of them were singletons. Jointly, the top ten make up over 9% of the sample. The sample taken for sequencing was blood. All receptors come from a woman in her twenties or thirties in good health.

As to this clonotype: A read error may produce the germline difference seen at one junction end. The chain is built from TRBV7-9 and TRBJ2-7; perhaps TRBD2 as D (5 bases). This CDR3 is 15 amino acids long. Germline V gives CDR1 SEHNR, CDR2 FQNEAQ (reference sequence). The CDR3 loop is CANSLERGLPYEQYF. The DNA for the CDR3 is TGTGCCAACAGCTTAGAGCGCGGGCTACCCTACGAGCAGTACTTC.

The rearrangement joins TRBV3-1 to TRBJ2-3; 10 bases fit TRBD2. The V gene's germline CDR1 is LGHDT and CDR2 YNNKEL (reference sequence). The trim removed 1 base at V and 9 bases at J, leaving 7 bases unmatched. The CDR3 sequence is 15 residues long. CDR3 residues: CASSQGLAGVATQYF. The DNA of the CDR3 is TGTGCCAGCAGCCAAGGGCTAGCGGGAGTGGCAACGCAGTATTTT.

In regard to this clonotype: Germline and junction disagree at one end, which may indicate a read error. The chain joins TRBV20-1 to TRBJ1-2; tentative D call: TRBD1 (5 bases). Germline lookup yields CDR1 DFQATT and CDR2 SNEGSKA (reference sequence). This CDR3 is built from 14 residues. The CDR3 DNA is TGCAGTGCTAGGGCTGGGACGGACAACTATAGCTACACCTTC. Translated, it gives CSARAGTDNYSYTF.

The V and J genes are TRBV10-3 and TRBJ2-3; D may be TRBD1 or TRBD2 (5 bases each). Trimming cost V 3 bases and J 4 bases, with 23 bases left between them. In germline, CDR1 is ENHRY, CDR2 SYGVKD. The CDR3 is made up of 18 amino acids. As DNA, the CDR3 is TGTGCCATCAGTGATCCAAACCCTATGGGACCCCGCGCAGATACGCAGTATTTT. This translates into CAISDPNPMGPRADTQYF.